This TCR beta chain was identified during a study of CD8+CD57+ T cells in acquired aplastic anemia. Study-level background: The mean DNA yield obtained from sorted CD4+ and CD8+ cells came to roughly 3.4 ug.

The CDR3 extends over 18 amino acids. The germline CDR1 and CDR2 sequences are SGHTA and FQGNSA. V lost 5 bases to trimming and J lost 5 bases; unmatched junction nucleotides: 19. In patients chosen for sequencing, flow cytometry had shown CD8+CD57+ cell expansion. For CDR3 and TCR beta VDJ profiling, genomic DNA was the template used. TCRdb analysed the reads with MiXCR anew, one entry per CDR3 protein. The sample has a few hundred thousand distinct CDR3 sequences, roughly 53% seen once. This sequence originates from a human donor with aplastic anemia. The sample was sorted CD4+, CD8+, or CD8+CD57+ T cells (not recorded which) from PBMCs. The chain uses TRBV7-2 and TRBJ1-2; 8 bases match TRBD1. The CDR3 DNA reads TGTGCCAGCAGCCCCCCGGGGGTTCTGGCAGGGGGCGGTTATGGCTACACCTTC. It yields the protein CASSPPGVLAGGGYGYTF.